Listed here is a single T cell receptor (beta chain). The data originate from a study of cytomegalovirus exposure and HLA in healthy donors. The overall study: According to later analysis, the same platform produced the approximately 120 validation and under 700 first-cohort repertoires.

The assay was immunoSEQ multiplex PCR, and TCRdb's table has in-frame clones only and misses some. The table includes about 140,000 clones, about 90% detected once. Germline loops: CDR1 SGDLS, CDR2 YYNGEE. V gave up 3 bases and J gave up 8 bases; unmatched junction bases: 11. This CDR3 has 15 amino acids. The chain employs TRBV9 and TRBJ1-2; 9 bases are shared with TRBD1. The receptor was isolated from a woman aged 18-35 years in good health and CMV-seropositive. The sequenced material came from PBMCs. The chain's CDR3 is CASSENTGGRQGYTF. CDR3 coding DNA: TGTGCCAGCAGCGAGAACACAGGGGGCAGGCAGGGCTACACCTTC.